Only a few counts were recorded for the clone carrying this T cell receptor beta chain. The sample belongs to a study of metastatic and nonmetastatic thyroid tumors. Not a single patient had been given any form of treatment at any point before undergoing thyroid surgery. TCRdb re-clonotyped the PCR reads through MiXCR. The table has about 40,000 clones, roughly 11% seen once; the top ten hold approximately 20%. This receptor was taken from a female donor with papillary thyroid cancer or a benign thyroid nodule (not recorded which). Some clones in this sample may be carry-over from other donors' samples. Sequenced: blood.

The CDR3 bases are TGCGCCAGCAGTGAGGGGACTGAATTAGACGGGGAGCTGTTTTTT. This translates into CASSEGTELDGELFF. The chain couples TRBV10-1 to TRBJ2-2, with a possible D match to TRBD2 (6 bases). The CDR3 has 15 amino acids. V lost 2 bases, J lost 7 bases, and 14 bases lay in between. Germline V CDR1 and CDR2: WNHNN, SYGVQD (reference sequence).